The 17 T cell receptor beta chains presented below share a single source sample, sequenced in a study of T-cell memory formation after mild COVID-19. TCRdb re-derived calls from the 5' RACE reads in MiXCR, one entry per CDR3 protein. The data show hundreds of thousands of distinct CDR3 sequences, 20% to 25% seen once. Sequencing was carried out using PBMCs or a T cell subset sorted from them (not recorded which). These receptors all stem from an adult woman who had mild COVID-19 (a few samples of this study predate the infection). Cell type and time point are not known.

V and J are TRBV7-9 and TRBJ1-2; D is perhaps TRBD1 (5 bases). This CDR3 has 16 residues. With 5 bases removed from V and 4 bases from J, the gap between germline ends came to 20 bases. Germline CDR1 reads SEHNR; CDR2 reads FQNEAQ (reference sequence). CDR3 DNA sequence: TGTGCCAGCAGCCGCGGTGTGCAGGGACGGGGCTATGGCTACACCTTC. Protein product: CASSRGVQGRGYGYTF.

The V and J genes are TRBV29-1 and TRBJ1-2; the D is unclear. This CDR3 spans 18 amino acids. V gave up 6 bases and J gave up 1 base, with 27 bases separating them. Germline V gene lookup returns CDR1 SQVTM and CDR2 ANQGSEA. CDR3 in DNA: TGCAGCGTCGGAAACCCAATAACGTGGGGTGACCTTAACTATGGCTACACCTTC. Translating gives CSVGNPITWGDLNYGYTF.

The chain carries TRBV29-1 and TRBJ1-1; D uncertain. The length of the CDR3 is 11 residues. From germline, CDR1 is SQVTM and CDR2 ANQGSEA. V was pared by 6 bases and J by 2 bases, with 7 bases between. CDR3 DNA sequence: TGCAGCGTAAGGATTAACACTGAAGCTTTCTTT. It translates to CSVRINTEAFF.

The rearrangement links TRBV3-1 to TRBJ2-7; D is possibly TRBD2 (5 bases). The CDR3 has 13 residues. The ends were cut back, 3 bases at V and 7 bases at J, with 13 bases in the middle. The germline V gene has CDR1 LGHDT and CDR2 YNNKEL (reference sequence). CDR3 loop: CASSHLGSPEQYF. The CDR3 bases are TGTGCCAGCAGCCACCTAGGGAGTCCTGAGCAGTACTTC.

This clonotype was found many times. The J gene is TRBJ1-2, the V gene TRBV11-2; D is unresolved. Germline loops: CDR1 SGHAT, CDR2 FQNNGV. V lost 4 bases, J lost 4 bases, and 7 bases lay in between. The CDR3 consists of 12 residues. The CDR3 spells CASSSFGYGYTF. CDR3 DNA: TGTGCCAGCAGCTCCTTCGGCTATGGCTACACCTTC.

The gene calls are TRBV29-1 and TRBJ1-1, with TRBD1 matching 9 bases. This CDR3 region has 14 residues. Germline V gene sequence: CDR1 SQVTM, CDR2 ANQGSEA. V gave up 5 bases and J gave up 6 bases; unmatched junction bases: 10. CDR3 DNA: TGCAGCGTTCAAAGAGTACAGGGGGCGGCTGAAGCTTTCTTT. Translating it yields CSVQRVQGAAEAFF.

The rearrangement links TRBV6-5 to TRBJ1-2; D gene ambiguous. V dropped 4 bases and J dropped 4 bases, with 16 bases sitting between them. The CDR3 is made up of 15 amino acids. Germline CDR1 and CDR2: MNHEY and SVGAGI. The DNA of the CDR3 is TGTGCCAGCAGTTTACGCCAGGAGGGAGGCTATGGCTACACCTTC. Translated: CASSLRQEGGYGYTF.

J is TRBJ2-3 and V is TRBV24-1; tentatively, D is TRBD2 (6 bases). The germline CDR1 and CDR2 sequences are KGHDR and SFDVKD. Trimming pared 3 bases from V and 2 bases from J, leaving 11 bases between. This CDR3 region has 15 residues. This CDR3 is CATSDRRDFTDTQYF. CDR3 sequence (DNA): TGTGCCACCAGTGATCGAAGGGACTTCACAGATACGCAGTATTTT.

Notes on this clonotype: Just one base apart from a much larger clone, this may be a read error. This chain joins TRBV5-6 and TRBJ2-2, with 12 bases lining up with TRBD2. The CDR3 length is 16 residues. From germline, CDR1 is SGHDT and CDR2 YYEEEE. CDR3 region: CASGLGLAGLTGELFF. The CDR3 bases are TGTGCCAGCGGCTTGGGACTAGCGGGCCTCACCGGGGAGCTGTTTTTT.

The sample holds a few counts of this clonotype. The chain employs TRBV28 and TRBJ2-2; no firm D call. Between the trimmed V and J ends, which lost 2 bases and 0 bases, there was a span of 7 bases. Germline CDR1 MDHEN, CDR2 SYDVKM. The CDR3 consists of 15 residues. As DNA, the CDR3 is TGTGCCAGCAGTTTAGACAACGCGAACACCGGGGAGCTGTTTTTT. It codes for CASSLDNANTGELFF.

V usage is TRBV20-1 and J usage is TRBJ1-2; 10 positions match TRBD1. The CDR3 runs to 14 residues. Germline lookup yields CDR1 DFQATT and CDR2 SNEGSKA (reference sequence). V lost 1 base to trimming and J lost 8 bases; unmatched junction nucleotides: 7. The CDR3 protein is CSARGGDRGRGYTF. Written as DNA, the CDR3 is TGCAGTGCTAGAGGAGGGGACAGGGGTAGAGGCTACACCTTC.

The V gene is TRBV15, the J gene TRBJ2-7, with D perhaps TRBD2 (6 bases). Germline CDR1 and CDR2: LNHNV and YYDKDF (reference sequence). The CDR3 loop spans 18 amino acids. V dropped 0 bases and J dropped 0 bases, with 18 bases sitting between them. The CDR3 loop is CATSRDPREAGRSYEQYF. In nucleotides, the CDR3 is TGTGCCACCAGCAGAGATCCCAGGGAGGCTGGCCGCTCCTACGAGCAGTACTTC.

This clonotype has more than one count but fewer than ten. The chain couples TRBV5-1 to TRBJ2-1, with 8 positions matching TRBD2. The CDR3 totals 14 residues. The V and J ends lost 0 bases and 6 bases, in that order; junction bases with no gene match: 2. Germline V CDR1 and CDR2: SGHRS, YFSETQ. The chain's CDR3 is CASSLGAGANEQFF. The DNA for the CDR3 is TGCGCCAGCAGCTTGGGAGCGGGGGCCAATGAGCAGTTCTTC.

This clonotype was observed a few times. This chain's CDR3 is CASSQVDRASSYNEQFF. CDR3 DNA: TGCGCCAGCAGCCAAGTGGACAGGGCGAGCTCCTACAATGAGCAGTTCTTC. The gene calls are TRBV4-1 and TRBJ2-1, with 8 bases identical to TRBD1. CDR1 and CDR2 (germline): MGHRA, YSYEKL. This CDR3 is built from 17 residues. The junction had 5 bases not matched to a gene; V was cut back by 1 base and J by 0 bases.

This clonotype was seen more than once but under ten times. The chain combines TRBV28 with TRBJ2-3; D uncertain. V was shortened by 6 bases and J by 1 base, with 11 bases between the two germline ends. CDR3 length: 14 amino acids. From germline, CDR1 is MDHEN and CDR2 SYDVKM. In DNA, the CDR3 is TGTGCCAGCAGAGGACCGTTTCGCACAGATACGCAGTATTTT. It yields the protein CASRGPFRTDTQYF.

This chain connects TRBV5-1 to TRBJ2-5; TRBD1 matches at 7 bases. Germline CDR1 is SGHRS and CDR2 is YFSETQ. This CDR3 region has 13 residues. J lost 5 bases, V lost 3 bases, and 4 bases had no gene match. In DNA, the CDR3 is TGCGCCAGCAGCTGGGACAGTTGGGAGACCCAGTACTTC. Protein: CASSWDSWETQYF.

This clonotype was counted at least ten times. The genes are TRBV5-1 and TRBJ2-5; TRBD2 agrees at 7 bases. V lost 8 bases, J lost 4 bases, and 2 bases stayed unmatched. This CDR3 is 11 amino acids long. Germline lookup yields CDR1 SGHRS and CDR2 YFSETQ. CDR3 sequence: CASRLAETQYF. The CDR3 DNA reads TGCGCCAGTCGACTAGCAGAGACCCAGTACTTC.